These 10 T cell receptor beta chains came from one sample sequenced in a study of regulatory T cells in long-lasting Graves disease. Through Arm-PCR of CDR3 regions and iRepertoire HTBI primers, TCR beta libraries were built. TCRdb recomputed calls from the multiplex PCR reads with MiXCR, one row per CDR3 protein. In the table there are approximately 350,000 distinct CDR3 sequences, 23% of which are singletons. The time point: persistent/refractory GD, antithyroid drugs over 5 years with positive TRAb. The TCR library was made from RNA extracted from PBMCs. The specimen was peripheral blood mononuclear cells (PBMCs), collected when the disease was refractory, from a patient treated with antithyroid drugs. The receptor source for this set is a woman in her forties with Graves disease.

This clonotype was counted between two and nine times. The chain joins TRBV11-2 to TRBJ2-1; unclear D gene. This CDR3 is built from 15 residues. V dropped 3 bases and J dropped 4 bases, with 13 bases sitting between them. Germline V gene sequence: CDR1 SGHAT, CDR2 FQNNGV. The CDR3 reads CASSFDLSDYNEQFF. CDR3 nucleotide sequence: TGTGCCAGCAGCTTTGATCTGTCCGATTACAATGAGCAGTTCTTC.

This clonotype was observed at least ten times. The J gene is TRBJ1-5, the V gene TRBV12-3 or TRBV12-4; possible D gene TRBD1, 6 bases. The CDR3 totals 19 residues. V dropped 6 bases and J dropped 1 base, with 25 bases sitting between them. DNA for the CDR3: TGTGCCAGCAGCAACCGCCCCAGGGGCGTCTTCTTAAGCAATCAGCCCCAGCATTTT. Translated: CASSNRPRGVFLSNQPQHF.

This clonotype was counted at least ten times. The chain combines TRBV6-1 with TRBJ2-5; 9 bases agree with TRBD1. Trimming removed 7 bases from V and 4 bases from J; junction bases left unmatched: 7. The CDR3 length is 14 residues. Per germline, CDR1 MNHNS and CDR2 SASEGT. The CDR3 DNA reads as TGTGCCAGCAACTCGGACAGGGGTGGAGAGACCCAGTACTTC. Residues: CASNSDRGGETQYF.

This clonotype was counted between two and nine times. The V and J genes are TRBV10-3 and TRBJ1-6; TRBD1 is a possible D gene (6 bases). Trimming cost V 5 bases and J 7 bases, with 12 bases left between them. The CDR3 contains 14 residues. Germline CDR1 reads ENHRY; CDR2 reads SYGVKD. In nucleotides, the CDR3 is TGTGCCATCAGTCCGGGACAAGGAAATTCACCCCTCCACTTT. Its translation is CAISPGQGNSPLHF.

The gene calls are TRBV2 and TRBJ2-5, with 10 bases lining up with TRBD2. Germline V lookup: CDR1 SNHLY, CDR2 FYNNEI. V dropped 7 bases and J dropped 4; count of bases not matched to a gene: 21. The CDR3 spans 19 residues. CDR3 nucleotides: TGTGCCAGCACCACTTTCGGGCTAGCGGGAGTTAAGTCTAGAGAGACCCAGTACTTC. Amino acid sequence: CASTTFGLAGVKSRETQYF.

The sample holds many counts of this clonotype. V usage is TRBV6-5 and J usage is TRBJ2-2, with D unclear. V lost 3 bases to trimming and J lost 0 bases, with 14 bases between them. The CDR3 covers 17 residues. Germline V gene sequence: CDR1 MNHEY, CDR2 SVGAGI. The chain's CDR3 is CASSYDFRAANTGELFF. CDR3 sequence (DNA): TGTGCCAGCAGTTATGACTTCCGTGCGGCGAACACCGGGGAGCTGTTTTTT.

This clonotype was observed many times. This chain joins TRBV28 and TRBJ1-1, with D perhaps TRBD1 (5 bases). The CDR3 has 13 residues. The ends were cut back, 6 bases at V and 4 bases at J, with 12 bases in the middle. Germline lookup yields CDR1 MDHEN and CDR2 SYDVKM. The CDR3: CASSPGHLTEAFF. The CDR3 nucleotides are TGTGCCAGCAGCCCCGGACATCTCACTGAAGCTTTCTTT.

The chain joins TRBV28 to TRBJ2-7; D unresolved. The germline V gene encodes CDR1 MDHEN and CDR2 SYDVKM. The CDR3 length is 14 residues. V lost 5 bases, J lost 0 bases, and 11 bases lay in between. The CDR3 spells CASSPSFSSYEQYF. In nucleotides, the CDR3 is TGTGCCAGCAGTCCCAGCTTTAGCTCCTACGAGCAGTACTTC.

The chain joins TRBV20-1 to TRBJ2-1; 11 nucleotides align to TRBD2. Germline lookup yields CDR1 DFQATT and CDR2 SNEGSKA (reference sequence). The CDR3 sequence is 16 residues long. The V segment lost 5 bases and the J segment 0 bases; nucleotides outside the gene matches: 6. The CDR3 sequence is CSASVAGGSSYNEQFF. The DNA for the CDR3 is TGCAGTGCTTCAGTAGCGGGAGGGAGCTCCTACAATGAGCAGTTCTTC.

On this clonotype itself: It differs at one base from a far larger clone, so likely a read error. The chain's CDR3 is CASSQGRDEQYF. The CDR3 DNA reads TGTGCCAGCAGTCAGGGTCGGGACGAGCAGTACTTC. The rearrangement links TRBV28 to TRBJ2-5; D may be TRBD1 (5 bases). The DNA matches TRBJ2-7 better at its end, which makes the J call doubtful. Per germline, CDR1 MDHEN and CDR2 SYDVKM. CDR3 length: 12 amino acids.